This T cell receptor beta chain was sequenced in a study of blood T cell repertoires in COVID-19. As for the study in general: The origin of the acute and convalescent COVID-19 samples was the United States, Italy and Spain. PBMCs, B-cell-depleted T cells, or T cells provided the cDNA or gDNA that made up the material.

This clone turned up a few times. V lost 5 bases and J lost 1, with 23 bases in between. The CDR3 extends over 18 amino acids. CDR1 PRHDT and CDR2 FYEKMQ come from the germline V gene (reference sequence). Original data processing: Amplification of reference gene primers provided the estimated nucleated cell counts. Assay: immunoSEQ multiplex PCR; the TCRdb copy retains only in-frame clones and omits some. V and J calls and clone size are given by that table; D and trimming were obtained from the DNA. The sample has roughly 200,000 clones, around four fifths seen once. This sequence was found in a man between 65 and 79 years old with active or convalescent COVID-19. The chain uses TRBV13 and TRBJ1-1, with D possibly being TRBD1 (5 bases). The material sequenced was peripheral blood. CDR3 in amino acids: CASSRTSYAGRGNTEAFF. The CDR3 DNA reads TGTGCCAGCAGCCGAACGTCCTACGCGGGGCGCGGGAACACTGAAGCTTTCTTT.